The 30 T cell receptor beta chains given below trace back to one sample, sequenced in a study of cytomegalovirus exposure and HLA in healthy donors. Vbeta (60) and Jbeta (13) primers were used in the PCR. Libraries were prepared by immunoSEQ multiplex PCR; TCRdb keeps only in-frame clonotypes and omits some of them. This sample has under 75,000 clones, with 70% to 90% found just once. The sample consisted of PBMCs. The receptors derive from a woman in her twenties or thirties in good health and CMV-seronegative.

V gene TRBV5-7 combines with J gene TRBJ1-4; 10 nucleotides line up with TRBD1. TRBV5-7 is marked as an open reading frame, function uncertain. The junction had 4 bases not matched to a gene; V was cut back by 0 bases and J by 8 bases. The CDR3 runs to 15 residues. CDR3 region: CASSLGTGGREKLFF. In DNA, the CDR3 is TGTGCCAGCAGCTTGGGGACAGGGGGAAGGGAAAAACTGTTTTTT.

This clone was picked up a small number of times. The CDR3 DNA reads as TGCGCCAGCAGCGCCGGGACAGGGGGAGGAAACACCATATATTTT. This gives the protein CASSAGTGGGNTIYF. The chain couples TRBV5-1 to TRBJ1-3; 11 bases align to TRBD1. The CDR3 has 15 residues. CDR1 is SGHRS and CDR2 is YFSETQ in the germline V gene. Unmatched junction bases numbered 4, after V lost 4 bases and J lost 4 bases.

The genes are TRBV28 and TRBJ1-2; the D is unclear. Germline V gene lookup returns CDR1 MDHEN and CDR2 SYDVKM. Trimming pared 4 bases from V and 0 bases from J, leaving 9 bases between. The CDR3 extends over 14 amino acids. The CDR3 spells CASSYVRANYGYTF. CDR3 nucleotides: TGTGCCAGCAGTTATGTGCGGGCTAACTATGGCTACACCTTC.

The rearrangement uses TRBV7-2 and TRBJ2-7; 11 bases align to TRBD1. The germline gives CDR1 SGHTA, CDR2 FQGNSA. J gave up 1 base and V 2 bases, and 10 bases lay outside the gene matches. The CDR3 contains 18 residues. The CDR3 loop is CASSLSPAGTGGSYEQYF. In nucleotides, the CDR3 is TGTGCCAGCAGCTTAAGCCCTGCCGGGACAGGGGGATCCTACGAGCAGTACTTC.

The V and J genes are TRBV5-1 and TRBJ2-6; D is uncertain. The CDR3 length is 18 residues. Germline V gives CDR1 SGHRS, CDR2 YFSETQ. The ends were cut back, 0 bases at V and 0 bases at J, with 13 bases in the middle. CDR3: CASSLGVAGPSGANVLTF. The CDR3 DNA reads TGCGCCAGCAGCTTGGGGGTAGCCGGTCCCTCTGGGGCCAACGTCCTGACTTTC.

The V gene is TRBV28, the J gene TRBJ2-1; D is uncertain. Germline V gene lookup returns CDR1 MDHEN and CDR2 SYDVKM. V lost 5 bases and J lost 3, with 17 bases in between. The CDR3 covers 16 residues. This CDR3 is CASSHPLVTGYNEQFF. The CDR3 DNA reads as TGTGCCAGCAGTCACCCCCTAGTGACTGGCTACAATGAGCAGTTCTTC.

This chain joins TRBV28 and TRBJ1-1; D uncertain. Trimming left V 7 bases short and J 0 bases short, with 15 bases between. The CDR3 spans 15 residues. Germline V gives CDR1 MDHEN, CDR2 SYDVKM. CDR3 region: CASTFGGSMNTEAFF. Here the CDR3 DNA reads TGTGCCAGCACCTTCGGCGGCAGCATGAACACTGAAGCTTTCTTT.

V and J are TRBV14 and TRBJ1-3; D remains unclear. V was clipped by 2 bases and J by 3 bases, with 8 bases between them. The germline V gene encodes CDR1 SGHDN and CDR2 FVKESK. This CDR3 has 14 amino acids. CDR3 sequence (DNA): TGTGCCAGCAGCCAATATCAGGATGGAAACACCATATATTTT. This gives the protein CASSQYQDGNTIYF.

This sequence joins TRBV5-1 and TRBJ2-5, with D possibly matching TRBD1 (6 bases). The CDR3 totals 15 residues. The ends were cut back, 0 bases at V and 5 bases at J, with 14 bases in the middle. Germline V gene sequence: CDR1 SGHRS, CDR2 YFSETQ. CDR3 in amino acids: CASSLEPQGRETQYF. In DNA, the CDR3 is TGCGCCAGCAGCTTGGAGCCCCAGGGGCGGGAGACCCAGTACTTC.

This chain's CDR3 is CSVDREVGNTEAFF. DNA for the CDR3: TGCAGCGTGGACAGGGAGGTCGGGAACACTGAAGCTTTCTTT. This sequence joins TRBV29-1 and TRBJ1-1; TRBD1 matches at 8 bases. This CDR3 is built from 14 residues. Per the germline V gene, CDR1 is SQVTM and CDR2 is ANQGSEA. The V and J ends lost 6 bases and 1 base, in that order; junction bases with no gene match: 7.

The CDR3 protein is CASRWGTGSPSYEQYF. The CDR3 nucleotides read TGTGCCAGCAGGTGGGGGACAGGCAGCCCCTCCTACGAGCAGTACTTC. The chain joins TRBV11-2 to TRBJ2-7; 8 bases agree with TRBD1. Germline CDR1 and CDR2: SGHAT and FQNNGV. CDR3 length equals 16 residues. The V and J ends lost 6 bases and 0 bases, in that order; junction bases with no gene match: 10. The variable domain in full, with the rest retrieved from reference TRBV11-2 and TRBJ2-7, is EAGVAQSPRYKIIEKRQSVAFWCNPISGHATLYWYQQILGQGPKLLIQFQNNGVVDDSQLPKDRFSAERLKGVDSTLKIQPAKLEDSAVYLCASRWGTGSPSYEQYFGPGTRLTVT.

As for this clone: Sequence at one end of the junction differs from germline and may be a read error. V and J are TRBV7-2 and TRBJ2-7, with 10 nucleotides matching TRBD2. This CDR3 has 14 amino acids. Germline CDR1 SGHTA, CDR2 FQGNSA. The CDR3 sequence is CASTLGLAVDEQYF. As DNA, the CDR3 is TGTGCCAGCACCTTAGGACTAGCGGTCGACGAGCAGTACTTC.

V and J are TRBV7-6 and TRBJ2-3; 10 positions match TRBD2. The germline V gene has CDR1 SGHVS and CDR2 FNYEAQ. J lost 2 bases, V lost 4 bases, and 6 bases had no gene match. The CDR3 totals 16 residues. The CDR3 sequence: CASSSSTSGSTDTQYF. The CDR3 DNA reads as TGTGCCAGCAGCTCGTCGACTAGCGGGTCCACAGATACGCAGTATTTT.

This chain connects TRBV7-9 to TRBJ1-1; the D is unclear. The length of the CDR3 is 12 residues. From germline, CDR1 is SEHNR and CDR2 FQNEAQ (reference sequence). The V gene lost 5 bases and the J gene lost 2 bases, with 6 bases spanning the gap. CDR3 nucleotide sequence: TGTGCCAGCAGCAACACCAACACTGAAGCTTTCTTT. The encoded protein is CASSNTNTEAFF. The whole variable domain, remainder taken from reference TRBV7-9 and TRBJ1-1, is DTGVSQNPRHKITKRGQNVTFRCDPISEHNRLYWYRQTLGQGPEFLTYFQNEAQLEKSRLLSDRFSAERPKGSFSTLEIQRTEQGDSAMYLCASSNTNTEAFFGQGTRLTVV.

V usage is TRBV4-3 and J usage is TRBJ1-6; D is unclear. Germline V gene lookup returns CDR1 LGHNA and CDR2 YSLEER. V lost 0 bases, J lost 7 bases, and 10 bases lay in between. CDR3 length equals 15 residues. CDR3 amino acids: CASSQEGRYNSPLHF. The CDR3 nucleotides are TGCGCCAGCAGCCAAGAAGGCAGGTACAATTCACCCCTCCACTTT.

This clone occurred a few times. This chain connects TRBV28 to TRBJ2-3; D unclear. V lost 6 bases to trimming and J lost 0 bases, with 16 bases between them. This CDR3 has 16 residues. The germline CDR1 and CDR2 sequences are MDHEN and SYDVKM. The CDR3: CASSTVAGLSTDTQYF. The CDR3 DNA sequence: TGTGCCAGCAGCACGGTGGCAGGCCTTAGCACAGATACGCAGTATTTT.

CDR3 nucleotide sequence: TGTGCCACGGGACAGGGGGCGGGTACGCAGTATTTT. It translates to CATGQGAGTQYF. This rearrangement joins TRBV6-6 to TRBJ2-3, with 12 positions matching TRBD1. CDR3 length: 12 residues. Germline V gene data show CDR1 as MNHNY and CDR2 as SVGAGI (reference sequence). With V trimmed by 10 bases and J by 8 bases, 4 bases remained unmatched.

This chain joins TRBV27 and TRBJ2-5; D perhaps matches TRBD2 (6 bases). Germline V gene lookup returns CDR1 MNHEY and CDR2 SMNVEV (reference sequence). The V end lost 7 bases, the J end lost 1 base, and 13 bases lay between the germline ends. The CDR3 is 14 amino acids. The CDR3 here is CASKAGRPQETQYF. For the CDR3, the DNA is TGTGCCAGCAAGGCGGGACGGCCCCAAGAGACCCAGTACTTC.

The gene calls are TRBV5-4 and TRBJ1-5; D possibly corresponds to TRBD1 (5 bases). Germline V CDR1 and CDR2: SGHNT, YYREEE (reference sequence). The CDR3 is made up of 14 amino acids. The V and J ends lost 3 bases and 6 bases respectively, with 13 bases between them. CDR3 residues: CASSSRGEGQPQHF. In nucleotides, the CDR3 is TGTGCCAGCAGCTCCCGGGGGGAGGGTCAGCCCCAGCATTTT.

The gene calls are TRBV27 and TRBJ2-7; maybe TRBD2 (7 bases). The length of the CDR3 is 11 residues. Trimming pared 9 bases from V and 7 bases from J, leaving 13 bases between. The germline CDR1 and CDR2 sequences are MNHEY and SMNVEV (reference sequence). The CDR3 reads CASGGAKEQYF. CDR3 nucleotides: TGTGCCAGTGGGGGGGCAAAGGAGCAGTACTTC.

The count of this clone is one. The V and J genes are TRBV19 and TRBJ1-3, with D possibly being TRBD1 (5 bases). There are 17 residues in the CDR3. The ends were cut back, 3 bases at V and 2 bases at J, with 17 bases in the middle. Looked up from germline, CDR1 is LNHDA and CDR2 is SQIVND (reference sequence). This CDR3 is CASSIFPGLRTGNTIYF. CDR3 DNA sequence: TGTGCCAGTAGTATTTTCCCGGGACTGAGGACTGGAAACACCATATATTTT.

This chain joins TRBV27 and TRBJ2-5, with 7 bases matching TRBD2. The CDR3 runs to 14 residues. V was clipped by 9 bases and J by 4 bases; unmatched bases: 11. Looked up from germline, CDR1 is MNHEY and CDR2 is SMNVEV (reference sequence). In DNA, the CDR3 is TGTGCCAGTTCTCTGGCGGGAGAAGCAGAGACCCAGTACTTC. Its protein product is CASSLAGEAETQYF.

The chain recombines TRBV9 with TRBJ2-3; 13 nucleotides align to TRBD2. Unmatched junction bases numbered 5, after V lost 7 bases and J lost 3 bases. CDR3 length: 15 amino acids. Germline V lookup: CDR1 SGDLS, CDR2 YYNGEE. As DNA, the CDR3 is TGTGCCAGCTCCTGGACTAGCGGGAGTACAGATACGCAGTATTTT. It yields the protein CASSWTSGSTDTQYF. Looking up the rest from reference TRBV9 and TRBJ2-3 gives the full variable domain: DSGVTQTPKHLITATGQRVTLRCSPRSGDLSVYWYQQSLDQGLQFLIQYYNGEERAKGNILERFSAQQFPDLHSELNLSSLELGDSALYFCASSWTSGSTDTQYFGPGTRLTVL.

The chain recombines TRBV19 with TRBJ2-2, with 12 bases fitting TRBD2. J gave up 4 bases and V 7 bases, and 13 bases lay outside the gene matches. CDR3 length: 18 residues. In germline, CDR1 is LNHDA, CDR2 SQIVND (reference sequence). The CDR3 here is CASTEYLTSGRFTGELFF. The CDR3 DNA sequence: TGTGCCAGTACAGAGTATCTGACTAGCGGGAGATTCACCGGGGAGCTGTTTTTT.

The chain joins TRBV11-3 to TRBJ2-7; 9 nucleotides match TRBD1. This CDR3 is built from 15 residues. The germline V gene encodes CDR1 SGHNT and CDR2 YENEEA. The junction had 6 bases not matched to a gene; V was cut back by 3 bases and J by 3 bases. The CDR3: CASSFPGTGSYEQYF. The CDR3 DNA reads as TGTGCCAGCAGCTTCCCCGGGACAGGGAGCTACGAGCAGTACTTC.

J is TRBJ2-3 and V is TRBV2; TRBD1 aligns across 9 bases. The CDR3 is 15 amino acids. J lost 3 bases, V lost 6 bases, and 7 bases had no gene match. Germline assignment: CDR1 SNHLY and CDR2 FYNNEI. This chain's CDR3 is CASSKDRGTTDTQYF. The CDR3, as DNA: TGTGCCAGCAGCAAGGACAGGGGAACTACAGATACGCAGTATTTT.

The V and J genes are TRBV6-1 and TRBJ1-2; D possibly corresponds to TRBD1 (5 bases). CDR3 length: 15 residues. The V gene's germline CDR1 is MNHNS and CDR2 SASEGT. Trimming stripped 2 bases from V and 1 base from J, with 11 bases between. Written as DNA, the CDR3 is TGTGCCAGCAGTGAACGCCAGGGATATAACTATGGCTACACCTTC. Translated, it gives CASSERQGYNYGYTF.

V and J are TRBV30 and TRBJ2-7, with 8 bases aligning to TRBD1. Germline CDR1 and CDR2: GTSNPN and SVGIG (reference sequence). The J segment lost 2 bases and the V segment lost 3 bases, leaving 3 bases of the junction unmatched. CDR3 size: 13 residues. The CDR3 loop is CAWRAGGTYEQYF. The CDR3 DNA reads TGTGCCTGGAGGGCAGGGGGCACCTACGAGCAGTACTTC.

The V call is TRBV10-3, the J call TRBJ1-1, with TRBD1 matching over 9 bases. V trimming: 11 bases; J trimming: 1 base; junction bases outside the gene matches: 8. The CDR3 consists of 14 residues. Per the germline V gene, CDR1 is ENHRY and CDR2 is SYGVKD. The CDR3 spells CAANKQGANTEAFF. The DNA for the CDR3 is TGTGCCGCGAACAAACAGGGGGCGAACACTGAAGCTTTCTTT.

This sequence joins TRBV7-8 and TRBJ2-4; 16 nucleotides agree with TRBD2. The J segment lost 0 bases and the V segment lost 5 bases, leaving 4 bases of the junction unmatched. This CDR3 region has 18 residues. Per germline, CDR1 SGHVS and CDR2 FQNEAQ. The CDR3 spells CASSRGTSGRVAKNIQYF. The CDR3 bases are TGTGCCAGCAGCAGAGGGACTAGCGGGAGGGTAGCCAAAAACATTCAGTACTTC.